The clone carrying this T cell receptor beta chain was seen repeatedly, ten times or more. The CDR3 is made up of 12 amino acids. The germline V gene encodes CDR1 SGHTA and CDR2 FQGNSA. V dropped 5 bases and J dropped 7 bases, with 9 bases sitting between them. RNA transcripts served as the template for amplifying TCR beta CDR3 regions. The TCR CDR3 was amplified in a first-round RT-PCR using the HTBI primer set. TCRdb redid the calling of the multiplex PCR reads with MiXCR, one entry per CDR3 protein. The table shows about 420,000 distinct CDR3 sequences, with approximately 15% occurring only once. The sample comes from a study of T cells in Graves' hyperthyroidism and ophthalmopathy. Hyperthyroidism was newly diagnosed in patients aged 18 to 65 (duration under 2 months).

The V call is TRBV7-2, the J call TRBJ2-1, with unresolved D. The sequencing sample was made of blood. The receptor was derived from a woman younger than 35 with Graves' hyperthyroidism. The CDR3 sequence is CASSPQRNEQFF. The CDR3 DNA reads TGTGCCAGCAGCCCGCAAAGAAATGAGCAGTTCTTC.